The T cell receptor beta chain described here comes from a study of blood T cell repertoires in COVID-19. Profiled with immunoSEQ multiplex PCR; TCRdb holds only in-frame clones, not every one. The sample holds approximately 200,000 clones; about 82% are singletons and the top ten take roughly 8.7%. Per the germline V gene, CDR1 is LGHDT and CDR2 is YNNKEL (reference sequence). V lost 4 bases and J 1 base, leaving 7 bases between the germline ends. The CDR3 is 13 residues long. What was sequenced was PBMCs or T cells enriched from blood (not recorded which). The chain uses TRBV3-1 (or the pseudogene TRBV3-2) and TRBJ1-1; D is perhaps TRBD1 (5 bases). The sequence was collected from a woman aged 25 to 39 who had recovered from COVID-19. The DNA for the CDR3 is TGTGCCAGCAGCCCGACAGAGAACACTGAAGCTTTCTTT. As protein: CASSPTENTEAFF.